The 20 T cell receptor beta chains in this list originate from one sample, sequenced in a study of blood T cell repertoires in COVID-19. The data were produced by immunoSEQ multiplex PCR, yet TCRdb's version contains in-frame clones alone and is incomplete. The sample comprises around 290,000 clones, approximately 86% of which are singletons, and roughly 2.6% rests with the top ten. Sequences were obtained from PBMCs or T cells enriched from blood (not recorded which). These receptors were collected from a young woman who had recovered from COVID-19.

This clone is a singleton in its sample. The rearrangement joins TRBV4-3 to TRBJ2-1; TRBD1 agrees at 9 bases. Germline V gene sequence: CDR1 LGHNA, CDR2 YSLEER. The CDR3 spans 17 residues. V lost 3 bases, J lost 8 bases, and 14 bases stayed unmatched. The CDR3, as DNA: TGCGCCAGCAGCCAGGTAATACCGGGACAGGGTTTCTATGAGCAGTTCTTC. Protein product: CASSQVIPGQGFYEQFF.

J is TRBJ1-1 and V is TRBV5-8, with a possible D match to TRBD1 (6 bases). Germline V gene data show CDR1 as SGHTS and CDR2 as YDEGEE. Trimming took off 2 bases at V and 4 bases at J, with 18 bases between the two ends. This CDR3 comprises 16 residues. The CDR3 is CASSFSWGRRTTEAFF. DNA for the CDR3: TGTGCCAGCAGCTTTTCTTGGGGGCGCCGGACCACTGAAGCTTTCTTT.

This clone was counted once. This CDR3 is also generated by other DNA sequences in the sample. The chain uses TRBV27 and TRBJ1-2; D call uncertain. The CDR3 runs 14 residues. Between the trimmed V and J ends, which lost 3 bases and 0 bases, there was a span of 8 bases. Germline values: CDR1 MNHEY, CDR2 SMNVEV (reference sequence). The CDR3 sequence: CASSLRGSNYGYTF. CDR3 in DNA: TGTGCCAGCAGTTTGCGGGGATCTAACTATGGCTACACCTTC.

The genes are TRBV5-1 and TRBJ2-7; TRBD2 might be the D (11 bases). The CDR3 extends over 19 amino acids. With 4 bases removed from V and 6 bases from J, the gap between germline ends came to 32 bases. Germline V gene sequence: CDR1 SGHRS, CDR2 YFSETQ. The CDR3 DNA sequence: TGCGCCAGCAGCAAATACGGGACAGGGGAACTAGCGGGAGCTTTCGAGCAGTACTTC. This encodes CASSKYGTGELAGAFEQYF. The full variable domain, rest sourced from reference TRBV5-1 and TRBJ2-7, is KAGVTQTPRYLIKTRGQQVTLSCSPISGHRSVSWYQQTPGQGLQFLFEYFSETQRNKGNFPGRFSGRQFSNSRSEMNVSTLELGDSALYLCASSKYGTGELAGAFEQYFGPGTRLTVT.

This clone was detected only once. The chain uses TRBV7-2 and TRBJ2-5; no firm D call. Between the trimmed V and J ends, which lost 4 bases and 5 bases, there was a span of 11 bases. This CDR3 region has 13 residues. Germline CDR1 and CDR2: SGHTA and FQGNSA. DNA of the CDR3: TGTGCCAGCAGCTATGGATGGCGGGAGACCCAGTACTTC. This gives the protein CASSYGWRETQYF.

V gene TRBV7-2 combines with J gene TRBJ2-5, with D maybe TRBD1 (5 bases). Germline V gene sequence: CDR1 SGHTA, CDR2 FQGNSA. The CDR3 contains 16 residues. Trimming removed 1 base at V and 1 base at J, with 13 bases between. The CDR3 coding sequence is TGTGCCAGCAGCTTAGGACCAGGGCACCTCCAAGAGACCCAGTACTTC. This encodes CASSLGPGHLQETQYF.

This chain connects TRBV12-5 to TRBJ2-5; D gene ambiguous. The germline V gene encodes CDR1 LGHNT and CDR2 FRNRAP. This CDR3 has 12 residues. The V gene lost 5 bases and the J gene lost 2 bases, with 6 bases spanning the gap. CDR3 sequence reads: CASGPSQETQYF. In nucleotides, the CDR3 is TGTGCTAGTGGTCCTAGTCAAGAGACCCAGTACTTC.

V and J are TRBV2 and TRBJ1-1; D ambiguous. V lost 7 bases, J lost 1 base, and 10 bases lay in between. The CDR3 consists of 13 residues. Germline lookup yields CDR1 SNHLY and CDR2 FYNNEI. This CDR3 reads CASIWQENTEAFF. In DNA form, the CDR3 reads TGTGCCAGCATATGGCAAGAGAACACTGAAGCTTTCTTT.

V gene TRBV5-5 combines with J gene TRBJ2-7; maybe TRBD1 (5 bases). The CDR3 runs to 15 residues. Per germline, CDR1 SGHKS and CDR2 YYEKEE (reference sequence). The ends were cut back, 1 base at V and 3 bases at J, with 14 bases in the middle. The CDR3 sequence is CASSLFETVDYEQYF. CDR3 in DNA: TGTGCCAGCAGCTTGTTCGAGACAGTTGACTACGAGCAGTACTTC. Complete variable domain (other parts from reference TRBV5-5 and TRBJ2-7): DAGVTQSPTHLIKTRGQQVTLRCSPISGHKSVSWYQQVLGQGPQFIFQYYEKEERGRGNFPDRFSARQFPNYSSELNVNALLLGDSALYLCASSLFETVDYEQYFGPGTRLTVT.

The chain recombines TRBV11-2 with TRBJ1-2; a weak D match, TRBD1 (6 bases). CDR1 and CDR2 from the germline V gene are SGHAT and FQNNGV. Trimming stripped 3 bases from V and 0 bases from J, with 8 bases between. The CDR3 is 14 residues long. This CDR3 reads CASSLDRSNYGYTF. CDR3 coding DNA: TGTGCCAGCAGCTTGGACAGATCTAACTATGGCTACACCTTC.

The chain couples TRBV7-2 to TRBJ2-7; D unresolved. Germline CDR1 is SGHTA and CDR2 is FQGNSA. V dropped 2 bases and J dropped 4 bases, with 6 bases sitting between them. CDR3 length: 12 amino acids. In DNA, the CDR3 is TGTGCCAGCAGCTTATCCGGGTACGAGCAGTACTTC. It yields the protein CASSLSGYEQYF. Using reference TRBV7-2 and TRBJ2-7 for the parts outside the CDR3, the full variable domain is GAGVSQSPSNKVTEKGKDVELRCDPISGHTALYWYRQSLGQGLEFLIYFQGNSAPDKSGLPSDRFSAERTGGSVSTLTIQRTQQEDSAVYLCASSLSGYEQYFGPGTRLTVT.

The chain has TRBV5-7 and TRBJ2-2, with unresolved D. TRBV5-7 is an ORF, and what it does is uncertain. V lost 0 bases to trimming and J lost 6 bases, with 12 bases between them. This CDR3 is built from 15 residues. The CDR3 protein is CASSLAFHNPGELFF. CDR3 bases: TGTGCCAGCAGCTTGGCATTCCACAACCCCGGGGAGCTGTTTTTT.

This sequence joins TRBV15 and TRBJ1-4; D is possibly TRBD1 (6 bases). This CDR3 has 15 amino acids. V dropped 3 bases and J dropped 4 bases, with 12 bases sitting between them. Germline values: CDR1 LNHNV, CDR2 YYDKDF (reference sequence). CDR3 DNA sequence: TGTGCCACCAGCAGTAACAGGGCTGGTAATGAAAAACTGTTTTTT. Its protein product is CATSSNRAGNEKLFF. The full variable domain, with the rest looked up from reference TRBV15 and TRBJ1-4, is DAMVIQNPRYQVTQFGKPVTLSCSQTLNHNVMYWYQQKSSQAPKLLFHYYDKDFNNEADTPDNFQSRRPNTSFCFLDIRSPGLGDTAMYLCATSSNRAGNEKLFFGSGTQLSVL.

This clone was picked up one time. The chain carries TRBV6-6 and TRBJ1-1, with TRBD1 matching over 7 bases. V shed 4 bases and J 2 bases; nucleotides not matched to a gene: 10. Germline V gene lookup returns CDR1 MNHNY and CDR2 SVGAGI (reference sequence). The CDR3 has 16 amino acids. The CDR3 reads CASSSRPGQLNTEAFF. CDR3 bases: TGTGCCAGCAGTTCCCGACCGGGACAGTTAAACACTGAAGCTTTCTTT.

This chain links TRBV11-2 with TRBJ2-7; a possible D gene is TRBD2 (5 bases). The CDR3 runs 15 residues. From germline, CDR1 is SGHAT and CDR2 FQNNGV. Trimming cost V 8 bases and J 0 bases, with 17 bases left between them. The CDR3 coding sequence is TGTGCCAGCCACGACTCAGCGGTGAGCTCCTACGAGCAGTACTTC. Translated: CASHDSAVSSYEQYF. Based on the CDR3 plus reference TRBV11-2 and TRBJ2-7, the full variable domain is EAGVAQSPRYKIIEKRQSVAFWCNPISGHATLYWYQQILGQGPKLLIQFQNNGVVDDSQLPKDRFSAERLKGVDSTLKIQPAKLEDSAVYLCASHDSAVSSYEQYFGPGTRLTVT.

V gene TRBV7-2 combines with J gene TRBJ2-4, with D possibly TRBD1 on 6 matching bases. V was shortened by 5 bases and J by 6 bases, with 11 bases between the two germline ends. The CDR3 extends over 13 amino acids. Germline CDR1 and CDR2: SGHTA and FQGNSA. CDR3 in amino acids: CASSRTAVNIQYF. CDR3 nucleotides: TGTGCCAGCAGCCGGACAGCCGTAAACATTCAGTACTTC.

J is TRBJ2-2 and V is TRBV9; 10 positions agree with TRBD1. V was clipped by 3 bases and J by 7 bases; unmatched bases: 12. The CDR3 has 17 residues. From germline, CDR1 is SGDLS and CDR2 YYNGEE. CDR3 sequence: CASSGSLDRGIVGELFF. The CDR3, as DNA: TGTGCCAGCAGCGGTAGCTTGGACAGGGGGATTGTCGGGGAGCTGTTTTTT.

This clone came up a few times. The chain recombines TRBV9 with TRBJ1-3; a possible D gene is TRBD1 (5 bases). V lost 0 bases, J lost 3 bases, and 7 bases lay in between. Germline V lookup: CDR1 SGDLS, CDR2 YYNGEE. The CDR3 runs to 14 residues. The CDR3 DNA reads TGTGCCAGCAGCGTAGTAGGGGATGGAAACACCATATATTTT. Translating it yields CASSVVGDGNTIYF.

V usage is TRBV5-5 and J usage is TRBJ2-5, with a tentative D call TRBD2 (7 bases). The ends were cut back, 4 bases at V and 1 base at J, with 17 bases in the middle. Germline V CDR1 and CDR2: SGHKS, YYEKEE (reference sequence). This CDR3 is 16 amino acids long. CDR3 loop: CASSKGGISLQETQYF. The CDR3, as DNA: TGTGCCAGCAGCAAGGGGGGGATTTCCCTCCAAGAGACCCAGTACTTC. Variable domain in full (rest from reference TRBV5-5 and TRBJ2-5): DAGVTQSPTHLIKTRGQQVTLRCSPISGHKSVSWYQQVLGQGPQFIFQYYEKEERGRGNFPDRFSARQFPNYSSELNVNALLLGDSALYLCASSKGGISLQETQYFGPGTRLLVL.

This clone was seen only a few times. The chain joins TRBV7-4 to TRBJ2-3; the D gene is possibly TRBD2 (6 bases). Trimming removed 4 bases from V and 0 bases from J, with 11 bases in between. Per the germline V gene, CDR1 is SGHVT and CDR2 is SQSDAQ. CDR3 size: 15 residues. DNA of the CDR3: TGTGCCAGCAGCTCCGGGACTTCTAGCACAGATACGCAGTATTTT. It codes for CASSSGTSSTDTQYF.